This entry features one T cell receptor (beta chain) sequence. The primer mix had 60 Vbeta and 13 Jbeta primers. Clones were sequenced by immunoSEQ multiplex PCR, and TCRdb holds only the in-frame ones, with some missing. The table lists 35,000 to 45,000 clones. CDR1 and CDR2 (germline): MNHEY, SVGAGI. Trimming removed 6 bases from V and 2 bases from J; junction bases left unmatched: 7. The CDR3 loop spans 15 amino acids. This sample was taken from a study of cytomegalovirus exposure and HLA in healthy donors. Source material: PBMCs. The clonotype originates from a male donor in good health and CMV-seronegative. V gene TRBV6-5 combines with J gene TRBJ1-2, with 9 bases that match TRBD1. CDR3: CASSSRGTGNYGYTF. The CDR3 DNA sequence: TGTGCCAGCAGCTCCCGCGGGACAGGGAACTATGGCTACACCTTC.